The 25 T cell receptor beta chains given below trace back to one sample, sequenced in a study of CD8+ T cells in alopecia areata. Isolated RNA was reverse transcribed into cDNA used as the sequencing template. Sequenced by immunoSEQ multiplex PCR; TCRdb stores in-frame clones only, minus some. The sample records 150,000 to 200,000 clones, 50% to 60% being singletons. Sequencing input: CD4+ T cells sorted from blood. The receptors come from a human donor in good health.

CDR3 protein: CASSSPPGLPQHF. The CDR3 DNA is TGTGCCAGCAGTTCCCCCCCAGGGCTGCCCCAGCATTTT. The genes are TRBV28 and TRBJ1-5; possibly TRBD1 for D (5 bases). Per germline, CDR1 MDHEN and CDR2 SYDVKM. V gave up 4 bases and J gave up 9 bases, with 13 bases separating them. The CDR3 totals 13 residues. The variable domain in full, completed from reference TRBV28 and TRBJ1-5, reads DVKVTQSSRYLVKRTGEKVFLECVQDMDHENMFWYRQDPGLGLRLIYFSYDVKMKEKGDIPEGYSVSREKKERFSLILESASTNQTSMYLCASSSPPGLPQHFGDGTRLSIL.

The table lists this clone with a few counts. The chain combines TRBV27 with TRBJ1-3; maybe TRBD1 (5 bases). Germline V gives CDR1 MNHEY, CDR2 SMNVEV (reference sequence). Trimming took 11 bases from V and 6 from J, leaving 20 bases between them. The CDR3 runs 14 residues. The CDR3 coding sequence is TGTGCCTGCGAACCGACAGAATGTTCAAACACCATATATTTT. Amino acids: CACEPTECSNTIYF.

The chain links TRBV10-3 to TRBJ2-5; 10 nucleotides align to TRBD2. V lost 7 bases to trimming and J lost 4 bases; unmatched junction nucleotides: 9. CDR3 length equals 15 residues. Germline assignment: CDR1 ENHRY and CDR2 SYGVKD. The CDR3 coding sequence is TGTGCCATCAAAGCTAGCGGGAGAATACGAGAGACCCAGTACTTC. The encoded protein is CAIKASGRIRETQYF.

V gene TRBV29-1 combines with J gene TRBJ1-2; no reliable D call. CDR1 is SQVTM, CDR2 ANQGSEA, per germline. V lost 2 bases, J lost 6 bases, and 13 bases lay in between. The CDR3 extends over 13 amino acids. The CDR3: CSVERTANNGYTF. The CDR3 DNA reads as TGCAGCGTTGAACGGACCGCGAATAATGGCTACACCTTC.

V gene TRBV6-9 combines with J gene TRBJ2-5, with D unclear. Near its end, the DNA agrees better with TRBJ2-7, so the J call may be wrong. CDR1 MNHGY and CDR2 SVAAGI come from the germline V gene. This CDR3 has 12 amino acids. The DNA of the CDR3 is TGTGCCAGCAGTTCGTACGGCTACGAGCAGTACTTC. Amino acid sequence: CASSSYGYEQYF.

This chain connects TRBV6-5 to TRBJ1-2; D is uncertain. CDR1 is MNHEY and CDR2 is SVGAGI in the germline V gene. The CDR3 sequence is 12 residues long. Between the trimmed V and J ends, which lost 6 bases and 8 bases, there was a span of 13 bases. CDR3 sequence (DNA): TGTGCCAGCAGCCCAGGTCAGAGAGGCTACACCTTC. Amino acids: CASSPGQRGYTF.

The chain combines TRBV11-2 with TRBJ2-5; TRBD1 matches 9 bases. Germline loops: CDR1 SGHAT, CDR2 FQNNGV. The CDR3 length is 13 residues. After removal of 5 bases from V and 4 bases from J, the junction contained 2 bases not matched to a gene. DNA of the CDR3: TGTGCCAGCAGCCAGGACAGGGGAGAGACCCAGTACTTC. Translation: CASSQDRGETQYF.

This clone turned up a few times. This chain links TRBV10-2 with TRBJ2-5, with 8 bases fitting TRBD1. This CDR3 is built from 13 residues. V lost 5 bases, J lost 5 bases, and 4 bases stayed unmatched. Germline V gene sequence: CDR1 WSHSY, CDR2 SAAADI. The CDR3 sequence is CASSRDRRETQYF. The CDR3 nucleotides are TGCGCCAGCAGTAGGGACAGGCGGGAGACCCAGTACTTC.

The chain is built from TRBV5-1 and TRBJ2-7; D ambiguous. Trimming took 1 base from V and 6 from J, leaving 11 bases between them. The CDR3 consists of 13 residues. In germline, CDR1 is SGHRS, CDR2 YFSETQ. CDR3 region: CASSLSAGIEQYF. The CDR3 coding sequence is TGCGCCAGCAGCTTGTCAGCCGGAATCGAGCAGTACTTC. The variable domain in full, completed from reference TRBV5-1 and TRBJ2-7, reads KAGVTQTPRYLIKTRGQQVTLSCSPISGHRSVSWYQQTPGQGLQFLFEYFSETQRNKGNFPGRFSGRQFSNSRSEMNVSTLELGDSALYLCASSLSAGIEQYFGPGTRLTVT.

V and J are TRBV29-1 and TRBJ2-3; D may be TRBD2 (5 bases). CDR1 SQVTM and CDR2 ANQGSEA come from the germline V gene. V was shortened by 5 bases and J by 4 bases, with 13 bases between the two germline ends. The CDR3 is 13 residues long. The CDR3 region is CSVSAEGADTQYF. The CDR3 coding sequence is TGCAGCGTTAGTGCCGAGGGAGCAGATACGCAGTATTTT.

Details on this clone: Other DNA sequences in this sample translate to the same CDR3. This rearrangement joins TRBV29-1 to TRBJ1-2; D may be TRBD1 (5 bases). The CDR3 covers 11 residues. Trimming took 4 bases from V and 3 from J, leaving 6 bases between them. Per the germline V gene, CDR1 is SQVTM and CDR2 is ANQGSEA. The CDR3 region is CSVGGDYGYTF. The DNA of the CDR3 is TGCAGCGTTGGGGGGGACTATGGCTACACCTTC.

The CDR3 sequence is CASSPNRVQGYTF. CDR3 bases: TGTGCCAGCAGCCCAAACAGGGTCCAGGGCTACACCTTC. The rearrangement links TRBV7-9 to TRBJ1-2, with TRBD1 as a possible D gene (6 bases). Looked up from germline, CDR1 is SEHNR and CDR2 is FQNEAQ (reference sequence). With 5 bases removed from V and 8 bases from J, the gap between germline ends came to 15 bases. This CDR3 is 13 amino acids long.

V usage is TRBV10-3 and J usage is TRBJ2-3, with 7 bases that match TRBD2. The CDR3 consists of 15 residues. Germline V gene lookup returns CDR1 ENHRY and CDR2 SYGVKD. J was trimmed by 2 bases and V by 0 bases; bases with no gene match: 2. The CDR3 sequence: CAISESSGDTDTQYF. The DNA for the CDR3 is TGTGCCATCAGTGAGTCGAGCGGGGACACAGATACGCAGTATTTT.

This clone came up once. V usage is TRBV2 and J usage is TRBJ1-1; D ambiguous. CDR1 and CDR2 from the germline V gene are SNHLY and FYNNEI. The germline V and J ends were trimmed by 7 bases and 3 bases, with 21 bases remaining between them. CDR3 size: 16 residues. The CDR3 DNA reads TGTGCCAGCACCTCCGGGCCCCCCGAGAGATACACTGAAGCTTTCTTT. This encodes CASTSGPPERYTEAFF.

The chain uses TRBV6-6 and TRBJ1-4; D not resolved. Trimming cost V 5 bases and J 6 bases, with 4 bases left between them. The CDR3 length is 11 residues. Germline V gene lookup returns CDR1 MNHNY and CDR2 SVGAGI (reference sequence). CDR3 sequence (DNA): TGTGCCAGCAGTGCGGATGAAAAACTGTTTTTT. Translated, it gives CASSADEKLFF.

This rearrangement joins TRBV2 to TRBJ1-5; D unresolved. The V end was cut by 1 base, the J end by 7 bases, with 5 bases between. In germline, CDR1 is SNHLY, CDR2 FYNNEI. CDR3 length equals 12 residues. CDR3 sequence reads: CASSEEGQPQHF. As DNA, the CDR3 is TGTGCCAGCAGTGAAGAGGGACAGCCCCAGCATTTT.

This clone was seen only a few times. The rearrangement joins TRBV15 to TRBJ2-5; the D gene is possibly TRBD1 (7 bases). The CDR3 has 18 residues. Trimming took off 2 bases at V and 1 base at J, with 20 bases between the two ends. The germline V gene encodes CDR1 LNHNV and CDR2 YYDKDF (reference sequence). CDR3 residues: CATSRRRGAVGVQETQYF. In DNA, the CDR3 is TGTGCCACCAGCAGACGCAGGGGGGCGGTGGGGGTCCAAGAGACCCAGTACTTC.

The gene calls are TRBV7-9 and TRBJ1-3; D possibly corresponds to TRBD1 (6 bases). Germline V gives CDR1 SEHNR, CDR2 FQNEAQ (reference sequence). The CDR3 is made up of 12 amino acids. V lost 8 bases, J lost 4 bases, and 9 bases lay in between. CDR3 DNA: TGTGCCAGCGGAACAGGGGGAAACACCATATATTTT. Amino acid sequence: CASGTGGNTIYF.

This clone was detected once. This sequence joins TRBV6-5 and TRBJ1-5, with 7 bases fitting TRBD1. Losses at the gene ends were 2 bases for V and 5 bases for J; bases not matched to a gene: 6. The CDR3 contains 15 residues. Germline lookup yields CDR1 MNHEY and CDR2 SVGAGI. In DNA, the CDR3 is TGTGCCAGCAGTTACGGGGGCCAGGGGGATCAGCCCCAGCATTTT. Translation gives CASSYGGQGDQPQHF.

There are a few counts of this clone. The chain carries TRBV13 and TRBJ2-7, with 7 nucleotides matching TRBD2. The CDR3 has 12 amino acids. Per the germline V gene, CDR1 is PRHDT and CDR2 is FYEKMQ (reference sequence). The V segment lost 4 bases and the J segment 6 bases; nucleotides outside the gene matches: 3. The CDR3 sequence is CASSSTGGEQYF. The CDR3 DNA reads as TGTGCCAGCAGCTCAACGGGAGGCGAGCAGTACTTC. Full variable domain (missing parts from reference TRBV13 and TRBJ2-7): AAGVIQSPRHLIKEKRETATLKCYPIPRHDTVYWYQQGPGQDPQFLISFYEKMQSDKGSIPDRFSAQQFSDYHSELNMSSLELGDSALYFCASSSTGGEQYFGPGTRLTVT.

The chain is built from TRBV29-1 and TRBJ1-4; 7 positions agree with TRBD1. V lost 6 bases and J lost 0; bases outside the gene matches: 7. Germline V gives CDR1 SQVTM, CDR2 ANQGSEA. CDR3 size: 15 residues. The CDR3 DNA is TGCAGCGTGCAAACACAGGGGTCAACTAATGAAAAACTGTTTTTT. It yields the protein CSVQTQGSTNEKLFF. The full variable domain, completed using reference TRBV29-1 and TRBJ1-4, is SAVISQKPSRDICQRGTSLTIQCQVDSQVTMMFWYRQQPGQSLTLIATANQGSEATYESGFVIDKFPISRPNLTFSTLTVSNMSPEDSSIYLCSVQTQGSTNEKLFFGSGTQLSVL.

This clone was detected only once. V and J are TRBV7-9 and TRBJ2-1; 11 bases are a match to TRBD2. CDR3 length equals 15 residues. The germline CDR1 and CDR2 sequences are SEHNR and FQNEAQ (reference sequence). Germline trimming cut 5 bases from V and 6 bases from J; bases unmatched to any gene: 6. The CDR3 DNA sequence: TGTGCCAGCAGCCTACTAGCGGGAGTTGGCAATGAGCAGTTCTTC. It codes for CASSLLAGVGNEQFF.

The V gene is TRBV5-1, the J gene TRBJ2-7; D is perhaps TRBD1 or TRBD2 (5 bases each). The CDR3 is 15 residues long. The V gene lost 4 bases and the J gene lost 9 bases, with 23 bases spanning the gap. Per germline, CDR1 SGHRS and CDR2 YFSETQ. CDR3 region: CASSQSGTLGQGQYF. The CDR3 DNA follows: TGCGCCAGCAGCCAATCCGGGACGTTGGGCCAAGGGCAGTACTTC.

Comment on this clone: In the same sample, other DNA sequences code for this CDR3. This chain connects TRBV28 to TRBJ2-3; weak D call: TRBD2 (5 bases). The CDR3 runs 12 residues. Germline V gene data show CDR1 as MDHEN and CDR2 as SYDVKM. Trimming cost V 6 bases and J 6 bases, with 10 bases left between them. The CDR3 sequence: CASSLASDTQYF. CDR3 nucleotide sequence: TGTGCCAGCAGCCTGGCTAGCGATACGCAGTATTTT.

This chain links TRBV30 with TRBJ1-5, with D maybe TRBD1 (6 bases). The CDR3 is 14 residues long. The V end was cut by 0 bases, the J end by 4 bases, with 10 bases between. Per germline, CDR1 GTSNPN and CDR2 SVGIG (reference sequence). For the CDR3, the DNA is TGTGCCTGGAGTGTACCTACAGGGAATCAGCCCCAGCATTTT. It yields the protein CAWSVPTGNQPQHF. Together with reference TRBV30 and TRBJ1-5, the CDR3 gives the full variable domain: SQTIHQWPATLVQPVGSPLSLECTVEGTSNPNLYWYRQAAGRGLQLLFYSVGIGQISSEVPQNLSASRPQDRQFILSSKKLLLSDSGFYLCAWSVPTGNQPQHFGDGTRLSIL.